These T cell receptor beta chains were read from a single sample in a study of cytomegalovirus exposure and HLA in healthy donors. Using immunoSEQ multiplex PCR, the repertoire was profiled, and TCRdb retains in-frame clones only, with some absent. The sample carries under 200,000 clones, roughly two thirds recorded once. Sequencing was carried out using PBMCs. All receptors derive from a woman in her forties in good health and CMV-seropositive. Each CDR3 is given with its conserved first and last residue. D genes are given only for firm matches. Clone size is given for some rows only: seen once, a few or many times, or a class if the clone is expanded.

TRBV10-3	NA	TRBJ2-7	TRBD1	CAIRRTGQGSLEQYF	TGTGCCATCAGGAGGACAGGACAGGGGAGTCTCGAGCAGTACTTC
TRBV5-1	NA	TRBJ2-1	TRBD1	CASSSGTGGLGTNEQFF	TGCGCCAGCAGCTCCGGGACAGGGGGCCTAGGAACCAATGAGCAGTTCTTC
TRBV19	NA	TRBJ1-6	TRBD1	CASTTTGSSYNSPLHF	TGTGCCAGTACCACGACAGGGAGCTCCTATAATTCACCCCTCCACTTT
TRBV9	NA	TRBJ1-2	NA	CASSVEPGSGYGYTF	TGTGCCAGCAGCGTAGAGCCAGGGTCGGGCTATGGCTACACCTTC
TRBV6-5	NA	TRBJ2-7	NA	CASRRTHSYEQYF	TGTGCCAGCAGACGGACACACTCCTACGAGCAGTACTTC
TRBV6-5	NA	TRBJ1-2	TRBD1	CASSYSGQGMLGYTF	TGTGCCAGCAGTTACTCCGGACAGGGCATGTTGGGCTACACCTTC
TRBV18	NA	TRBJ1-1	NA	CASSPRGTSGNTEAFF	TGTGCCAGCTCACCTAGGGGCACTTCAGGGAACACTGAAGCTTTCTTT
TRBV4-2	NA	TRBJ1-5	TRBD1	CASSLGQGSQPQHF	TGTGCCAGCAGCCTGGGACAGGGGTCTCAGCCCCAGCATTTT
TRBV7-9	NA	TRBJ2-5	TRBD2	CASSPRSAGGQETQYF	TGTGCCAGCAGCCCGAGGTCAGCGGGAGGGCAAGAGACCCAGTACTTC
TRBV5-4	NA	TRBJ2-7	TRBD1	CASSYSRDRVLEQYF	TGTGCCAGCAGCTATTCCCGGGACAGGGTACTCGAGCAGTACTTC
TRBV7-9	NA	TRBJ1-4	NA	CASSSTRGNEKLFF	TGTGCCAGCAGCTCGACACGGGGTAATGAAAAACTGTTTTTT
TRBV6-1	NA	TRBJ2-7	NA	CASSEYLLGAGEQYF	TGTGCCAGCAGTGAATACCTGCTGGGGGCGGGCGAGCAGTACTTC
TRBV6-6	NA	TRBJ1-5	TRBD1	CASSIDRVEFNQPQHF	TGTGCCAGCAGCATCGACAGGGTAGAATTCAATCAGCCCCAGCATTTT
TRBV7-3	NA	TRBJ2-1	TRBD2	CASRLTSGRASEQFF	TGTGCCAGCAGGTTGACTAGCGGGAGGGCCTCTGAGCAGTTCTTC
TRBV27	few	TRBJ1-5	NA	CASSFQGSPQHF	TGTGCCAGCAGTTTTCAGGGATCGCCCCAGCATTTT
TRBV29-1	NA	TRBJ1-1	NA	CSVEGPVLNTEAFF	TGCAGCGTTGAAGGGCCAGTCCTGAACACTGAAGCTTTCTTT
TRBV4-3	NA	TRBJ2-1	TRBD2	CASSLFSGANYNEQFF	TGCGCCAGCAGCCTTTTTAGCGGGGCCAATTACAATGAGCAGTTCTTC
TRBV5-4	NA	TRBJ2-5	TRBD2	CASSWTGTRGGETQYF	TGTGCCAGCAGCTGGACCGGGACTCGGGGGGGGGAGACCCAGTACTTC
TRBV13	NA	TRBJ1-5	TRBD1	CASSLGEGANQPQHF	TGTGCCAGCAGCTTGGGTGAGGGGGCGAACCAGCCCCAGCATTTT
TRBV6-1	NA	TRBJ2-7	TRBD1	CASRQTGSSYEQYF	TGTGCCAGCAGACAGACAGGGAGCTCCTACGAGCAGTACTTC
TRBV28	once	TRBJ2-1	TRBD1	CASRPRDRVLNEQFF	TGTGCCAGCAGACCCCGGGACAGGGTTTTAAATGAGCAGTTCTTC
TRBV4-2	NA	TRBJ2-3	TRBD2	CASSQPPGLWGTSGPDTQYF	TGTGCCAGCAGCCAACCTCCGGGGCTCTGGGGAACTAGCGGGCCAGATACGCAGTATTTT
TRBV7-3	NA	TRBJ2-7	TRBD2	CASSLKGAGFEQYF	TGTGCCAGCAGCTTAAAGGGAGCGGGGTTCGAGCAGTACTTC
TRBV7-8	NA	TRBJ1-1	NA	CASSLEAGMNTEAFF	TGTGCCAGCAGCTTAGAGGCCGGGATGAACACTGAAGCTTTCTTT
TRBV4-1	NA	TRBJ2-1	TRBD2	CASSQVVPSGGRYNEQFF	TGCGCCAGCAGCCAAGTTGTACCTAGCGGGGGTCGTTACAATGAGCAGTTCTTC
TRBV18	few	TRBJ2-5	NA	CASSNQETQYF	TGTGCCAGCTCCAACCAAGAGACCCAGTACTTC
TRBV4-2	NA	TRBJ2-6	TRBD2	CASSQDHHGGSLIAGANVLTF	TGTGCCAGCAGCCAAGATCACCACGGGGGGTCGTTGATCGCTGGGGCCAACGTCCTGACTTTC
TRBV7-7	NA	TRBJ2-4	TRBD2	CASSYRGGRDSNIQYF	TGTGCTAGCAGCTACCGGGGGGGGAGGGATTCAAACATTCAGTACTTC
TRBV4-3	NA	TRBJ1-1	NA	CASSQVARDTEAFF	TGCGCCAGCAGCCAAGTTGCCCGGGACACTGAAGCTTTCTTT
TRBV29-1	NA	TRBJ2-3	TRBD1	CSGDRDLADTQYF	TGCAGCGGGGACAGGGATTTAGCAGATACGCAGTATTTT
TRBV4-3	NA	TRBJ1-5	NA	CASSQEQVYQPQNF	TGCGCCAGCAGCCAAGAACAGGTCTATCAGCCCCAGAATTTT
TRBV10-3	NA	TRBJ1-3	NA	CAISESSSSGNTIYF	TGTGCCATCAGTGAGTCCTCCTCCTCTGGAAACACCATATATTTT
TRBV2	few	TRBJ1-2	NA	CASSDPILRARGYTF	TGTGCCAGCAGTGATCCCATACTCAGGGCGCGGGGCTACACCTTC
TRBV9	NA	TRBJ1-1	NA	CASSVAGDTEAFF	TGTGCCAGCAGCGTAGCAGGGGACACTGAAGCTTTCTTT
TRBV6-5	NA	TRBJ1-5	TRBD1	CASSLYEGQPQNF	TGTGCCAGCAGCCTCTATGAGGGACAGCCCCAGAATTTT
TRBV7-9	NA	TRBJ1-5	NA	CASRQGGNQPQHF	TGTGCCAGCAGACAGGGCGGCAATCAGCCCCAGCATTTT
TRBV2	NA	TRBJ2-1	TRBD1	CASTPDRGSYNEQFF	TGTGCCAGCACTCCGGACAGGGGTTCCTACAATGAGCAGTTCTTC
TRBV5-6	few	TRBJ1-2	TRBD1	CASSLGTGGAGYPF	TGTGCCAGCAGCTTGGGGACAGGGGGTGCGGGCTACCCCTTC
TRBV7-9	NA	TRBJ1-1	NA	CASSLVGNTEAFF	TGTGCCAGCAGCTTAGTCGGGAACACTGAAGCTTTCTTT
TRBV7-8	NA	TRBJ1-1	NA	CASSLVGGMNTEAFF	TGTGCCAGCAGCTTAGTCGGGGGGATGAACACTGAAGCTTTCTTT
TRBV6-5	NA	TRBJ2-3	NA	CASSRGGLPTDTQYF	TGTGCCAGCAGCCGCGGTGGTCTTCCCACAGATACGCAGTATTTT
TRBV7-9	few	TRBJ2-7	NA	CASSLQLGSYEQYF	TGTGCCAGCAGCTTACAACTAGGTTCGTACGAGCAGTACTTC
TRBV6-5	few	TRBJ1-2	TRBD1	CASRPGQGYGYTF	TGTGCCAGCAGGCCGGGACAGGGCTATGGCTACACCTTC
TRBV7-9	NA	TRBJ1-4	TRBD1	CASKGQGIEKLFF	TGTGCCAGCAAGGGACAGGGAATTGAAAAACTGTTTTTT
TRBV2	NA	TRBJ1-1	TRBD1	CASSEGGGRSRAFF	TGTGCCAGCAGTGAAGGAGGGGGCCGAAGTCGTGCTTTCTTT
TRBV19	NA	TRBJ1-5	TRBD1	CASRQQGVRDQPQHF	TGTGCCAGTAGACAACAGGGGGTACGCGATCAGCCCCAGCATTTT